These 10 T cell receptor beta chains were sequenced from one sample in a study of blood T cell repertoires in COVID-19. TCRdb's copy holds only in-frame clones and misses some; the assay was immunoSEQ multiplex PCR. The table lists 200,000 to 250,000 clones, 80% to 85% of them singletons. The sequencing input was peripheral blood. The receptor source for this set is a woman aged 55-70 years with acute or convalescent COVID-19.

The chain recombines TRBV5-5 with TRBJ1-5; D is unclear. V dropped 10 bases and J dropped 3 bases, with 17 bases sitting between them. Germline-derived CDR1 and CDR2 are SGHKS and YYEKEE (reference sequence). The CDR3 covers 14 residues. In DNA form, the CDR3 reads TGTGCCCAACCAAAAAACTACACCAATCAGCCCCAGCATTTT. Protein: CAQPKNYTNQPQHF. The entire variable domain, with the rest obtained from reference TRBV5-5 and TRBJ1-5, is as follows: DAGVTQSPTHLIKTRGQQVTLRCSPISGHKSVSWYQQVLGQGPQFIFQYYEKEERGRGNFPDRFSARQFPNYSSELNVNALLLGDSALYLCAQPKNYTNQPQHFGDGTRLSIL.

This clone was recorded once. J is TRBJ2-1 and V is TRBV11-3, with 8 bases identical to TRBD2. Per germline, CDR1 SGHNT and CDR2 YENEEA. The junction had 1 base not matched to a gene; V was cut back by 2 bases and J by 7 bases. CDR3 length: 13 residues. Written as DNA, the CDR3 is TGTGCCAGCAGCTTACTAGCGGGTAATGAGCAGTTCTTC. Its translation: CASSLLAGNEQFF.

J is TRBJ1-3 and V is TRBV4-2; no clear D gene. The CDR3 is 13 residues long. Germline V gives CDR1 LGHNA, CDR2 YNFKEQ. V was shortened by 6 bases and J by 0 bases, with 6 bases between the two germline ends. CDR3 protein: CASRQDSGNTIYF. In nucleotides, the CDR3 is TGTGCCAGCAGGCAGGACTCTGGAAACACCATATATTTT.

This clone came up once. V and J are TRBV5-1 and TRBJ2-7, with D maybe TRBD1 (6 bases). V lost 1 base and J lost 3, with 8 bases in between. The CDR3 is made up of 13 amino acids. Germline CDR1 SGHRS, CDR2 YFSETQ. CDR3 DNA: TGCGCCAGCAGCTTGAGGACAGACTACGAGCAGTACTTC. Translating it yields CASSLRTDYEQYF.

This clone was recorded a few times. The CDR3 loop is CASSLVFSGGNTGELFF. Written as DNA, the CDR3 is TGTGCCAGCAGCTTAGTCTTCTCCGGCGGGAACACCGGGGAGCTGTTTTTT. The J gene is TRBJ2-2, the V gene TRBV7-2; D ambiguous. The CDR3 is made up of 17 amino acids. V lost 1 base and J lost 1, with 13 bases in between. The germline V gene has CDR1 SGHTA and CDR2 FQGNSA. Full variable domain (rest looked up from reference TRBV7-2 and TRBJ2-2): GAGVSQSPSNKVTEKGKDVELRCDPISGHTALYWYRQSLGQGLEFLIYFQGNSAPDKSGLPSDRFSAERTGGSVSTLTIQRTQQEDSAVYLCASSLVFSGGNTGELFFGEGSRLTVL.

This rearrangement joins TRBV28 to TRBJ1-2, with 7 bases fitting TRBD1. This CDR3 is built from 13 residues. Trimming cost V 6 bases and J 7 bases; bases outside gene matches: 8. Germline V gives CDR1 MDHEN, CDR2 SYDVKM. As DNA, the CDR3 is TGTGCCAGCAGATCTGACAGGGCCGGTGGCTACACCTTC. Translation: CASRSDRAGGYTF.

The chain uses TRBV9 and TRBJ1-3; the D gene is possibly TRBD1 (5 bases). CDR3 length: 15 amino acids. V gave up 0 bases and J gave up 3 bases, with 10 bases separating them. CDR1 and CDR2 from the germline V gene are SGDLS and YYNGEE. The CDR3 coding sequence is TGTGCCAGCAGCGTAGAATGGGGCAGTGGAAACACCATATATTTT. As protein: CASSVEWGSGNTIYF.

The chain employs TRBV7-9 and TRBJ1-6, with no clear D. The CDR3 is 15 residues long. CDR1 is SEHNR and CDR2 is FQNEAQ in the germline V gene (reference sequence). V was shortened by 0 bases and J by 9 bases, with 12 bases between the two germline ends. CDR3 nucleotides: TGTGCCAGCAGCTTAGCGGCGGGATCGGGTTCACCCCTCCACTTT. This translates into CASSLAAGSGSPLHF. The entire variable domain, with the rest obtained from reference TRBV7-9 and TRBJ1-6, is as follows: DTGVSQNPRHKITKRGQNVTFRCDPISEHNRLYWYRQTLGQGPEFLTYFQNEAQLEKSRLLSDRFSAERPKGSFSTLEIQRTEQGDSAMYLCASSLAAGSGSPLHFGNGTRLTVT.

This chain links TRBV13 with TRBJ2-1; the match to TRBD1 covers 8 bases. Unmatched junction bases numbered 9, after V lost 8 bases and J lost 3 bases. CDR3 length equals 15 residues. The germline V gene encodes CDR1 PRHDT and CDR2 FYEKMQ (reference sequence). Written as DNA, the CDR3 is TGTGCCAGCTCCTCAAACAGGGGGATCTACAATGAGCAGTTCTTC. Protein sequence: CASSSNRGIYNEQFF.

This clone was recorded only once. The chain has TRBV5-4 and TRBJ2-1; the match to TRBD2 covers 9 bases. Germline V CDR1 and CDR2: SGHNT, YYREEE (reference sequence). V was pared by 6 bases and J by 7 bases, with 11 bases of the junction left unmatched. The CDR3 extends over 15 amino acids. This chain's CDR3 is CASTPAGGVRNEQFF. The CDR3 DNA reads as TGTGCCAGCACCCCCGCGGGGGGGGTCAGGAATGAGCAGTTCTTC.